A selection of T cell receptor beta chains follows, all from one sample in a study of regulatory T cells in long-lasting Graves disease. TCRdb reprocessed the multiplex PCR reads with MiXCR, giving one entry per CDR3 protein. This table has about 430,000 distinct CDR3 sequences, around a fifth appearing once. The sequences come from peripheral blood mononuclear cells (PBMCs), collected when the disease was refractory, from a patient treated with antithyroid drugs. The receptor source for this set is a female donor with Graves disease. Each CDR3 is given with its conserved first and last residue. Each record gives: D gene, V gene, J gene, clone size, CDR3 length, CDR3 protein, CDR3 DNA. A D gene is named only where the DNA matches it firmly. Where a row states a size, it is once, few, many or the class of an expanded clone; other rows omit it.

d_call: TRBD1; v_call: TRBV28; j_call: TRBJ2-7; clone_size: few; cdr3_length: 15; cdr3_aa: CASSTTGDGSYEQYF; cdr3_nt: TGTGCCAGCAGCACAACAGGGGACGGGTCCTACGAGCAGTACTTC
d_call: .; v_call: TRBV28; j_call: TRBJ2-5; clone_size: many; cdr3_length: 14; cdr3_aa: CASSRDYPQETQYF; cdr3_nt: TGTGCCAGCAGTCGAGACTATCCCCAAGAGACCCAGTACTTC
d_call: .; v_call: TRBV12-3/TRBV12-4; j_call: TRBJ2-1; clone_size: .; cdr3_length: 13; cdr3_aa: CASSLGTPNEQFF; cdr3_nt: TGTGCCAGCAGTCTGGGGACCCCCAATGAGCAGTTCTTC
d_call: .; v_call: TRBV28; j_call: TRBJ1-5; clone_size: once; cdr3_length: 16; cdr3_aa: CASSPLLRGGDQPQHF; cdr3_nt: TGTGCCAGCAGTCCGCTTTTAAGGGGTGGGGATCAGCCCCAGCATTTT
d_call: .; v_call: TRBV20-1; j_call: TRBJ1-4; clone_size: many; cdr3_length: 20; cdr3_aa: CSARFRVSGPGAATNEKLFF; cdr3_nt: TGCAGTGCTAGGTTTCGTGTTAGCGGTCCAGGGGCTGCTACTAATGAAAAACTGTTTTTT
d_call: .; v_call: TRBV3-1; j_call: TRBJ2-2; clone_size: many; cdr3_length: 15; cdr3_aa: CASSQVPGSTGELFF; cdr3_nt: TGTGCCAGCAGCCAAGTTCCAGGGTCCACCGGGGAGCTGTTTTTT
d_call: TRBD1; v_call: TRBV9; j_call: TRBJ2-5; clone_size: many; cdr3_length: 17; cdr3_aa: CASSAFGQGALRETQYF; cdr3_nt: TGTGCCAGCAGCGCGTTCGGACAGGGGGCCTTGCGGGAGACCCAGTACTTC
d_call: TRBD1; v_call: TRBV15; j_call: TRBJ1-2; clone_size: few; cdr3_length: 12; cdr3_aa: CATSRNRGGYTF; cdr3_nt: TGTGCCACCAGCAGGAACAGGGGGGGCTACACCTTC
d_call: TRBD2; v_call: TRBV28; j_call: TRBJ2-7; clone_size: many; cdr3_length: 15; cdr3_aa: CASSILLAGSREQYF; cdr3_nt: TGTGCCAGCAGTATCCTACTAGCGGGATCTAGGGAGCAGTACTTC
d_call: TRBD1; v_call: TRBV29-1; j_call: TRBJ1-2; clone_size: many; cdr3_length: 15; cdr3_aa: CSASGGTGPNYGYTF; cdr3_nt: TGCAGCGCTTCAGGGGGGACCGGACCCAACTATGGCTACACCTTC
d_call: .; v_call: TRBV2; j_call: TRBJ1-1; clone_size: many; cdr3_length: 14; cdr3_aa: CASSNEGGDTEAFF; cdr3_nt: TGTGCCAGCAGTAATGAAGGGGGGGACACTGAAGCTTTCTTT
d_call: TRBD1; v_call: TRBV20-1; j_call: TRBJ1-4; clone_size: few; cdr3_length: 14; cdr3_aa: CSARQGSTNEKLFF; cdr3_nt: TGCAGTGCGCGACAGGGCTCAACTAATGAAAAACTGTTTTTT
d_call: TRBD1; v_call: TRBV27; j_call: TRBJ1-6; clone_size: many; cdr3_length: 17; cdr3_aa: CASSLGQGASLRSPLHF; cdr3_nt: TGTGCCAGCAGTTTAGGACAGGGAGCATCCTTAAGGTCACCCCTCCACTTT
d_call: .; v_call: TRBV12-3/TRBV12-4; j_call: TRBJ2-7; clone_size: .; cdr3_length: 15; cdr3_aa: CASSLVPQAPYEQYF; cdr3_nt: TGTGCCAGCAGTTTAGTACCGCAAGCCCCCTACGAGCAGTACTTC
d_call: .; v_call: TRBV6-1; j_call: TRBJ2-5; clone_size: many; cdr3_length: 11; cdr3_aa: CASYTRETQYF; cdr3_nt: TGTGCCAGTTATACACGGGAGACCCAGTACTTC
d_call: .; v_call: TRBV29-1; j_call: TRBJ2-2; clone_size: .; cdr3_length: 15; cdr3_aa: CSVDSGVENTGELFF; cdr3_nt: TGCAGCGTTGACTCAGGGGTGGAGAACACCGGGGAGCTGTTTTTT
d_call: .; v_call: TRBV5-1; j_call: TRBJ2-7; clone_size: .; cdr3_length: 15; cdr3_aa: CASSGTGTRNYEQYF; cdr3_nt: TGCGCCAGCAGCGGTACCGGGACACGGAACTACGAGCAGTACTTC
d_call: TRBD2; v_call: TRBV20-1; j_call: TRBJ2-7; clone_size: few; cdr3_length: 15; cdr3_aa: CSARYSGLPTGEQYF; cdr3_nt: TGCAGTGCTCGATATTCGGGACTACCTACGGGCGAGCAGTACTTC
d_call: .; v_call: TRBV6-1; j_call: TRBJ1-2; clone_size: many; cdr3_length: 13; cdr3_aa: CASRGNPIYGYTF; cdr3_nt: TGTGCCAGCAGGGGCAACCCGATCTATGGCTACACCTTC
d_call: .; v_call: TRBV5-1; j_call: TRBJ2-5; clone_size: few; cdr3_length: 14; cdr3_aa: CASSLELIQETQYF; cdr3_nt: TGCGCCAGCAGCTTGGAACTCATCCAAGAGACCCAGTACTTC
d_call: .; v_call: TRBV7-3; j_call: TRBJ2-6; clone_size: many; cdr3_length: 16; cdr3_aa: CASSLQPPGGANVLTF; cdr3_nt: TGTGCCAGCAGCCTACAACCCCCGGGAGGGGCCAACGTCCTGACTTTC
d_call: .; v_call: TRBV29-1; j_call: TRBJ2-2; clone_size: .; cdr3_length: 14; cdr3_aa: CSVEDSKAGGELFF; cdr3_nt: TGCAGCGTTGAAGATAGTAAAGCCGGCGGGGAGCTGTTTTTT
d_call: TRBD1; v_call: TRBV11-3; j_call: TRBJ2-2; clone_size: .; cdr3_length: 16; cdr3_aa: CASSPRQGADTGELFF; cdr3_nt: TGTGCCAGCAGCCCGAGACAGGGGGCTGATACCGGGGAGCTGTTTTTT
d_call: .; v_call: TRBV12-3/TRBV12-4; j_call: TRBJ2-2; clone_size: many; cdr3_length: 13; cdr3_aa: CASTILGTGELFF; cdr3_nt: TGTGCCAGCACCATATTGGGCACCGGGGAGCTGTTTTTT
d_call: .; v_call: TRBV7-2; j_call: TRBJ2-3; clone_size: .; cdr3_length: 19; cdr3_aa: CASTVGRRGGWDWTDTQYF; cdr3_nt: TGTGCCAGCACCGTTGGTAGAAGAGGTGGCTGGGATTGGACAGATACGCAGTATTTT
d_call: .; v_call: TRBV27; j_call: TRBJ1-6; clone_size: many; cdr3_length: 15; cdr3_aa: CASTQVPGGSSPLHF; cdr3_nt: TGTGCCAGCACCCAGGTACCTGGAGGAAGCTCACCCCTCCACTTT
d_call: .; v_call: TRBV4-2; j_call: TRBJ1-1; clone_size: few; cdr3_length: 17; cdr3_aa: CASSQIRDAISRDEAFF; cdr3_nt: TGTGCCAGCAGCCAGATCCGGGACGCAATCTCTCGGGATGAAGCTTTCTTT
d_call: .; v_call: TRBV4-1; j_call: TRBJ1-1; clone_size: few; cdr3_length: 13; cdr3_aa: CASSQVGGKEAFF; cdr3_nt: TGCGCCAGCAGCCAAGTCGGGGGCAAGGAAGCTTTCTTT
d_call: TRBD1; v_call: TRBV20-1; j_call: TRBJ2-5; clone_size: many; cdr3_length: 12; cdr3_aa: CSPTYRGETQYF; cdr3_nt: TGCAGTCCAACCTACAGGGGTGAGACCCAGTACTTC
d_call: .; v_call: TRBV5-1; j_call: TRBJ2-5; clone_size: .; cdr3_length: 14; cdr3_aa: CASSFYPLQETQYF; cdr3_nt: TGCGCCAGCAGCTTCTATCCTCTCCAAGAGACCCAGTACTTC
d_call: .; v_call: TRBV5-5; j_call: TRBJ1-5; clone_size: .; cdr3_length: 16; cdr3_aa: CASSLTGTTSNQPQHF; cdr3_nt: TGTGCCAGCAGCTTGACAGGCACTACCAGCAATCAGCCCCAGCATTTT
d_call: TRBD2; v_call: TRBV7-3; j_call: TRBJ2-2; clone_size: .; cdr3_length: 14; cdr3_aa: CASSLGGNGGELFF; cdr3_nt: TGTGCCAGCAGCTTGGGAGGGAACGGCGGGGAGCTGTTTTTT
d_call: TRBD1; v_call: TRBV30; j_call: TRBJ1-6; clone_size: .; cdr3_length: 18; cdr3_aa: CAWIGGSDRGSYNSPLHF; cdr3_nt: TGTGCCTGGATCGGGGGCTCCGACAGGGGGTCCTATAATTCACCCCTCCACTTT
d_call: .; v_call: TRBV24-1; j_call: TRBJ2-7; clone_size: few; cdr3_length: 13; cdr3_aa: CATSKGSLYEQYF; cdr3_nt: TGTGCCACCAGTAAGGGGAGTCTCTACGAGCAGTACTTC
d_call: .; v_call: TRBV28; j_call: TRBJ1-6; clone_size: few; cdr3_length: 14; cdr3_aa: CASSSQFTHSPLHF; cdr3_nt: TGTGCCAGCAGCTCCCAGTTTACCCATTCACCCCTCCACTTT
d_call: .; v_call: TRBV27; j_call: TRBJ2-5; clone_size: many; cdr3_length: 10; cdr3_aa: CASPQETQYF; cdr3_nt: TGTGCCAGCCCTCAAGAGACCCAGTACTTC
d_call: .; v_call: TRBV29-1; j_call: TRBJ1-2; clone_size: many; cdr3_length: 13; cdr3_aa: CSVEEGGTYGYTF; cdr3_nt: TGCAGCGTTGAAGAAGGAGGGACTTATGGCTACACCTTC
d_call: .; v_call: TRBV5-5; j_call: TRBJ1-1; clone_size: few; cdr3_length: 14; cdr3_aa: CASNWGGTATEAFF; cdr3_nt: TGTGCCAGCAACTGGGGGGGAACTGCGACTGAAGCTTTCTTT
d_call: .; v_call: TRBV28; j_call: TRBJ2-5; clone_size: many; cdr3_length: 13; cdr3_aa: CASRMQGIETQYF; cdr3_nt: TGTGCCAGCAGGATGCAGGGAATTGAGACCCAGTACTTC
d_call: TRBD1; v_call: TRBV28; j_call: TRBJ1-2; clone_size: many; cdr3_length: 15; cdr3_aa: CASRTPGTGGKGYTF; cdr3_nt: TGTGCCAGCAGAACCCCCGGGACAGGGGGAAAGGGCTACACCTTC
d_call: .; v_call: TRBV5-1; j_call: TRBJ2-7; clone_size: few; cdr3_length: 11; cdr3_aa: CASSWGDEQYF; cdr3_nt: TGCGCCAGCAGCTGGGGGGACGAGCAGTACTTC